This record concerns one T cell receptor (beta chain) sequence. This record belongs to a study of blood T cell repertoires in COVID-19. Across the whole study: From T cells, B-cell-depleted T cells, or PBMCs came the material, which was cDNA or gDNA.

Per the authors' pipeline: Amplification with reference gene primers provided the estimates of nucleated cell counts. TCRdb keeps only in-frame clones here, not all; method: immunoSEQ multiplex PCR. V and J calls and clone size are as listed in that table; D and trimming were resolved from the DNA. The sample has around 400,000 clones; around 87% are singletons. The V end lost 5 bases, the J end lost 2 bases, and 12 bases lay between the germline ends. CDR3 size: 14 residues. From germline, CDR1 is LNHDA and CDR2 SQIVND (reference sequence). Material: peripheral blood. The source is a woman in her sixties or seventies with COVID-19, enrolled during active disease. The V call is TRBV19, the J call TRBJ2-5; no definite D call. Here the CDR3 reads CASSPGFLQETQYF. The CDR3 DNA follows: TGTGCCAGTAGTCCCGGGTTTCTACAAGAGACCCAGTACTTC.